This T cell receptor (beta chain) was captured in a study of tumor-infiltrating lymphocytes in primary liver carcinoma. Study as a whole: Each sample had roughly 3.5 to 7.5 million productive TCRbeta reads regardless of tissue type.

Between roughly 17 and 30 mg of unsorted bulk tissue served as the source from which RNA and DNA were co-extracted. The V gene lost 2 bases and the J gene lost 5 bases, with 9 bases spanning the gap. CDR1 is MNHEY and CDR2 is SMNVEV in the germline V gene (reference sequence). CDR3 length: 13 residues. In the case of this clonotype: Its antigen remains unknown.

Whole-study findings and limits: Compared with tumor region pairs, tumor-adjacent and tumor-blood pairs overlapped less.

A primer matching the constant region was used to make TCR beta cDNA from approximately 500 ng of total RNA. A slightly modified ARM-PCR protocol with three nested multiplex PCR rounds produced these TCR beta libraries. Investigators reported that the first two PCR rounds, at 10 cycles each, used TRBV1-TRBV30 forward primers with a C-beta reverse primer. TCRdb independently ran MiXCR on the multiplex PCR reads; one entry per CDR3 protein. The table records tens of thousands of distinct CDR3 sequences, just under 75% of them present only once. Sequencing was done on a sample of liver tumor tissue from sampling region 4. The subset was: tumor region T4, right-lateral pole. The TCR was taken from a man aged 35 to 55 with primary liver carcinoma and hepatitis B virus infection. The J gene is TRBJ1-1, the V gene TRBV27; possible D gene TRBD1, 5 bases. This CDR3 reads CASSLQGRTEAFF. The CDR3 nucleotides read TGTGCCAGCAGTTTACAGGGACGAACTGAAGCTTTCTTT.